This TCR beta chain was profiled in a study of cytomegalovirus exposure and HLA in healthy donors. Both 60 Vbeta primers and 13 Jbeta primers went into the PCR. Clones were read by immunoSEQ multiplex PCR, and TCRdb kept only the in-frame ones, dropping some. In the table there are 65,000 to 80,000 clones, 70% to 80% of which are singletons. This clone was counted only a few times. Germline V gene lookup returns CDR1 SGHVS and CDR2 FQNEAQ. The CDR3 runs to 16 residues. Trimming removed 5 bases from V and 4 bases from J; junction bases left unmatched: 11. This chain links TRBV7-8 with TRBJ1-5, with 7 bases aligning to TRBD1. The clonotype was recovered from a man aged 35 to 55 in good health and CMV-seropositive. Sequences were obtained from PBMCs. This CDR3 reads CASSPETGIVNQPQHF. The CDR3 nucleotides read TGTGCCAGCAGCCCGGAGACAGGGATCGTAAATCAGCCCCAGCATTTT.